These 9 T cell receptor beta chains came from one sample sequenced in a study of regulatory T cells. Primers: 52 TRBV forward and 13 TRBJ reverse. Here immunoSEQ multiplex PCR was the method, and the copy in TCRdb shows in-frame clones only, minus some. The sample includes under 30,000 clones, 70% to 90% of them seen just once. The antigens these receptors bind are not known. Study-level results: In CD3G-deficient patients, conventional CD4+ T cells were enriched for hydrophobic CDR3 residues at positions 6 and 7.

Sample: conventional CD4+ T cells sorted from blood. These receptor sequences come from a child between 10 and 17 years old with CD3G deficiency.

This rearrangement joins TRBV5-1 to TRBJ1-4; D possibly corresponds to TRBD1 (6 bases). V was trimmed by 5 bases and J by 6 bases, leaving 14 bases between them. The CDR3 runs to 14 residues. Germline V CDR1 and CDR2: SGHRS, YFSETQ. CDR3 loop: CASRRGPRDEKLFF. Here the CDR3 DNA reads TGCGCCAGCAGACGGGGGCCTCGGGATGAAAAACTGTTTTTT.

The rearrangement joins TRBV21-1 to TRBJ2-7; the table gives TRBD2 as D, unverified against the DNA. TRBV21-1 represents a pseudogene. This CDR3 comprises 12 residues. CDR3 sequence: CASSKSAYEQYF. The CDR3 region has the DNA TGTGCCAGCAGCAAAAGCGCCTACGAGCAGTACTTC.

The CDR3 protein is CASSPRTSGHNEQFF. The CDR3 DNA follows: TGTGCCAGCAGCCCCAGGACTAGCGGCCACAATGAGCAGTTCTTC. The rearrangement links TRBV28 to TRBJ2-1, with 10 bases lining up with TRBD2. This CDR3 region has 15 residues. Germline loops: CDR1 MDHEN, CDR2 SYDVKM. The V and J ends lost 6 bases and 5 bases, in that order; junction bases with no gene match: 7.

J is TRBJ1-5 and V is TRBV28; 10 bases match TRBD1. CDR3 length: 16 residues. CDR1 and CDR2 from the germline V gene are MDHEN and SYDVKM. Trimming took 6 bases from V and 5 from J; bases not matched to a gene: 10. The CDR3, as DNA: TGTGCCAGCAGCCCCCGGACAGGGGGTGACTATCAGCCCCAGCATTTT. Its translation is CASSPRTGGDYQPQHF.

The V call is TRBV6-6, the J call TRBJ2-5; TRBD2 is a possible D gene (5 bases). CDR1 is MNHNY, CDR2 SVGAGI, per germline (reference sequence). This CDR3 has 13 amino acids. The germline V and J ends were trimmed by 6 bases and 4 bases, with 12 bases remaining between them. The CDR3 reads CASRLGGGETQYF. Here the CDR3 DNA reads TGTGCCAGCAGGTTAGGAGGAGGAGAGACCCAGTACTTC.

This chain links TRBV7-9 with TRBJ2-5; D not resolved. V shed 4 bases and J shed 3 bases, with 3 bases lying between them. The CDR3 sequence is 11 residues long. The germline gives CDR1 SEHNR, CDR2 FQNEAQ (reference sequence). The CDR3 protein is CASSSEETQYF. CDR3 DNA: TGTGCCAGCAGCTCCGAAGAGACCCAGTACTTC.

The J gene is TRBJ2-5, the V gene TRBV28, with TRBD1 matching over 10 bases. The germline CDR1 and CDR2 sequences are MDHEN and SYDVKM. The CDR3 is 16 amino acids. V lost 3 bases and J lost 3; bases outside the gene matches: 7. The CDR3 protein is CASSLGWTGGEETQYF. CDR3 DNA sequence: TGTGCCAGCAGTTTGGGTTGGACAGGGGGAGAAGAGACCCAGTACTTC. The whole variable domain, remainder taken from reference TRBV28 and TRBJ2-5, is DVKVTQSSRYLVKRTGEKVFLECVQDMDHENMFWYRQDPGLGLRLIYFSYDVKMKEKGDIPEGYSVSREKKERFSLILESASTNQTSMYLCASSLGWTGGEETQYFGPGTRLLVL.

This clone occurred a few times. The chain joins TRBV11-2 to TRBJ2-7; 7 bases are a match to TRBD1. The CDR3 has 14 amino acids. Trimming at V came to 1 base and at J to 3 bases, leaving 3 bases not matched to a gene. Germline CDR1 SGHAT, CDR2 FQNNGV. For the CDR3, the DNA is TGTGCCAGCAGCTTAGGTCAGGGGGTCTACGAGCAGTACTTC. It encodes CASSLGQGVYEQYF.

The table lists this clone with a count of one. The chain joins TRBV6-1 to TRBJ2-7; a weak D match, TRBD1 (5 bases). The CDR3 is 13 residues long. The ends were cut back, 7 bases at V and 6 bases at J, with 16 bases in the middle. CDR1 and CDR2 (germline): MNHNS, SASEGT. CDR3 in amino acids: CASNQGALSEQYF. CDR3 sequence (DNA): TGTGCCAGCAATCAGGGTGCTCTTAGCGAGCAGTACTTC.